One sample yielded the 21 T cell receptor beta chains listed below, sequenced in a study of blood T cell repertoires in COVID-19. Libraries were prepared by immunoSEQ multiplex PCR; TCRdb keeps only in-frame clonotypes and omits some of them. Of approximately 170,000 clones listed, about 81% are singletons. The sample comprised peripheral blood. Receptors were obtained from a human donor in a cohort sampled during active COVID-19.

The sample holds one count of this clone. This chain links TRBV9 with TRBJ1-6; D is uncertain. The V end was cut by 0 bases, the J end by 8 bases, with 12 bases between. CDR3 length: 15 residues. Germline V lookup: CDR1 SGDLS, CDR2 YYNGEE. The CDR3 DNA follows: TGTGCCAGCAGCGTAGACGGGTCATATGATTCACCCCTCCACTTT. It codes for CASSVDGSYDSPLHF.

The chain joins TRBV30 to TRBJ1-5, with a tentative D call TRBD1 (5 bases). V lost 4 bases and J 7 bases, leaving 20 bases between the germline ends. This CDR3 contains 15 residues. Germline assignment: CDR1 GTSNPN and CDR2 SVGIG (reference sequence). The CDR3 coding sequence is TGTGCCTGGAACCCCGGGGGGGGGTGGACGCAGCCCCAGCATTTT. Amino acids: CAWNPGGGWTQPQHF.

CDR3 in amino acids: CASEGTGVHNEQFF. DNA of the CDR3: TGCGCCAGCGAGGGAACGGGGGTACACAATGAGCAGTTCTTC. The rearrangement joins TRBV5-1 to TRBJ2-1; D possibly corresponds to TRBD2 (6 bases). Germline CDR1 SGHRS, CDR2 YFSETQ. V dropped 7 bases and J dropped 5 bases, with 16 bases sitting between them. The CDR3 covers 14 residues.

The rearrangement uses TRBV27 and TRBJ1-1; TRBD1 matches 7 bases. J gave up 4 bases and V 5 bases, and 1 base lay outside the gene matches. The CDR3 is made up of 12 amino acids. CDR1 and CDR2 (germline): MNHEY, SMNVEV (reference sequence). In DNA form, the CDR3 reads TGTGCCAGCAGTACAGGGGCCACTGAAGCTTTCTTT. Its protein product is CASSTGATEAFF.

This CDR3 reads CASSDGWDGQGWILNQPQHF. CDR3 sequence (DNA): TGTGCCAGCAGTGATGGTTGGGATGGACAGGGGTGGATTTTGAATCAGCCCCAGCATTTT. The V gene is TRBV2, the J gene TRBJ1-5; 9 positions match TRBD1. After removal of 3 bases from V and 4 bases from J, the junction contained 19 bases not matched to a gene. From germline, CDR1 is SNHLY and CDR2 FYNNEI. This CDR3 is 20 amino acids long.

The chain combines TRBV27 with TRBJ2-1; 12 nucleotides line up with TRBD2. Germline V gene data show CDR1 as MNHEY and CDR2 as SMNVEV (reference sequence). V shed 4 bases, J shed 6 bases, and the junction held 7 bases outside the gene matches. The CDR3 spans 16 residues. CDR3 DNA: TGTGCCAGCAGTTCAAGACTAGCGGGAGCAACCAATGAGCAGTTCTTC. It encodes CASSSRLAGATNEQFF.

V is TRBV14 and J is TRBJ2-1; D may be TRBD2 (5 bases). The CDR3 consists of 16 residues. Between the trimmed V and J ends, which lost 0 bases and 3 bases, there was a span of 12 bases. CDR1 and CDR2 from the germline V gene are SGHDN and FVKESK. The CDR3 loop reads CASSQEQRMGYNEQFF. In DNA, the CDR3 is TGTGCCAGCAGCCAAGAACAGCGGATGGGCTACAATGAGCAGTTCTTC.

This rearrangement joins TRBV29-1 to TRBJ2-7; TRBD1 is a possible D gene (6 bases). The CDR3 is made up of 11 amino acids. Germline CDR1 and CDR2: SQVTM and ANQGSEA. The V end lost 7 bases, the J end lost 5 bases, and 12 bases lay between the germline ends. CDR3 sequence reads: CSGQGSNEQYF. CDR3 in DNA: TGCAGCGGCCAGGGGAGCAACGAGCAGTACTTC.

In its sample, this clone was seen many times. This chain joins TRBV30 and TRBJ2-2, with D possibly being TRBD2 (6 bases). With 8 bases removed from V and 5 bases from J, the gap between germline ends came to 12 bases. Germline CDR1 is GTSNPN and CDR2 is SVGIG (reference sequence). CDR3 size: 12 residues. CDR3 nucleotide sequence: TGTGCCCGGGACTCTCGGACCGGGGAGCTGTTTTTT. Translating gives CARDSRTGELFF. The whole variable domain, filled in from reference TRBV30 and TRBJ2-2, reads SQTIHQWPATLVQPVGSPLSLECTVEGTSNPNLYWYRQAAGRGLQLLFYSVGIGQISSEVPQNLSASRPQDRQFILSSKKLLLSDSGFYLCARDSRTGELFFGEGSRLTVL.

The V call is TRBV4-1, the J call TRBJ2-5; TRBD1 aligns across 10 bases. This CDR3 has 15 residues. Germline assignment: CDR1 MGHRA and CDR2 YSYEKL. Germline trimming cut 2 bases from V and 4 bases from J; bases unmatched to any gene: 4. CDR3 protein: CASSQHGTGVETQYF. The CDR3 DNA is TGCGCCAGCAGCCAACACGGGACAGGGGTAGAGACCCAGTACTTC.

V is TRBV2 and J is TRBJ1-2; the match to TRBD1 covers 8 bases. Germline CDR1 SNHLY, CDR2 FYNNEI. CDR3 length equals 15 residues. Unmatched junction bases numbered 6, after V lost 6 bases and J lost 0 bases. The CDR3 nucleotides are TGTGCCAGCAGGGACAGGGTAATCACTAACTATGGCTACACCTTC. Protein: CASRDRVITNYGYTF.

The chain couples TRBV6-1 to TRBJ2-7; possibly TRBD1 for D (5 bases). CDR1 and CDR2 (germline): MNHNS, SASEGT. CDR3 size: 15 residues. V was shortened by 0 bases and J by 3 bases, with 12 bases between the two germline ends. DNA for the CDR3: TGTGCCAGCAGTGAAGCGGGGCCCCCTAACTACGAGCAGTACTTC. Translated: CASSEAGPPNYEQYF.

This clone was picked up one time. CDR3 amino acids: CASSLGLAPLEQFF. The DNA for the CDR3 is TGTGCCAGCAGCCTTGGGCTAGCCCCACTTGAGCAGTTCTTC. This chain joins TRBV7-9 and TRBJ2-1; D possibly corresponds to TRBD2 (5 bases). The V and J ends lost 5 bases and 9 bases respectively, with 17 bases between them. The CDR3 loop spans 14 amino acids. The V gene's germline CDR1 is SEHNR and CDR2 FQNEAQ (reference sequence).

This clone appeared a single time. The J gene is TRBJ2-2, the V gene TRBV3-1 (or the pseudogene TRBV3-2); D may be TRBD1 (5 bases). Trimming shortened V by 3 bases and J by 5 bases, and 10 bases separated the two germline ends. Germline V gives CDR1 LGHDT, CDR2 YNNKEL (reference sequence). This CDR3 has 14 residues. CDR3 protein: CASSHRAQTGELFF. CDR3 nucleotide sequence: TGTGCCAGCAGCCACAGGGCGCAAACCGGGGAGCTGTTTTTT.

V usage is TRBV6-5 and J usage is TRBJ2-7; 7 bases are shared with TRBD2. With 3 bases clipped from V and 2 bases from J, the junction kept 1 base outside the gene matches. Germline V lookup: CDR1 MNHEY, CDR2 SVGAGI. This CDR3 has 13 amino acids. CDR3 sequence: CASSYGTTYEQYF. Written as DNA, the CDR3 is TGTGCCAGCAGTTATGGGACTACCTACGAGCAGTACTTC.

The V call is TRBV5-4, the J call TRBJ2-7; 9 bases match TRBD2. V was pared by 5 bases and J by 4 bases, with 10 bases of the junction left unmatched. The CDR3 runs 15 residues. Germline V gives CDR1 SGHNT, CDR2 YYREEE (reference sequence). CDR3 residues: CASSRGTSREYEQYF. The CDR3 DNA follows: TGTGCCAGCAGTCGGGGGACTAGCAGAGAATACGAGCAGTACTTC.

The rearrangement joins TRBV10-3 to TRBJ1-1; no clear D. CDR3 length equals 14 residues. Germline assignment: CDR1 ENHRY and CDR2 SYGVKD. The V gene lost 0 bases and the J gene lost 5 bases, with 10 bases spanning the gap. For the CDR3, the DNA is TGTGCCATCAGTGAGTCCCCAGGCGCGACTGAAGCTTTCTTT. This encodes CAISESPGATEAFF.

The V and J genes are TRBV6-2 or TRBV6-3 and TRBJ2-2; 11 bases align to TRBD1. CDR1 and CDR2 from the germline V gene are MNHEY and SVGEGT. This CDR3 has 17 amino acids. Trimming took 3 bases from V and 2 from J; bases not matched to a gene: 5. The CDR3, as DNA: TGTGCCAGCAGTTATGGACAGGGGGCTCGAAACACCGGGGAGCTGTTTTTT. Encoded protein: CASSYGQGARNTGELFF.

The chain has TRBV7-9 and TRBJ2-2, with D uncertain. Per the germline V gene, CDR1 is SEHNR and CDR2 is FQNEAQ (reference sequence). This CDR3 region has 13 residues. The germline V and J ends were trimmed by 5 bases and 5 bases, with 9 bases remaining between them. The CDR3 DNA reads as TGTGCCAGCAGCCCCCGAGGTACCGGGGAGCTGTTTTTT. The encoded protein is CASSPRGTGELFF.

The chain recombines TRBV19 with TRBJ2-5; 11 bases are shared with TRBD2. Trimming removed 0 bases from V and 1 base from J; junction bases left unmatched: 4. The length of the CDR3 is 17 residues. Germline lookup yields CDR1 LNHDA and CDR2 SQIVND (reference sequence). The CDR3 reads CASSIDRLAGSQETQYF. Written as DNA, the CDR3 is TGTGCCAGTAGTATAGACCGACTAGCGGGGTCCCAAGAGACCCAGTACTTC.

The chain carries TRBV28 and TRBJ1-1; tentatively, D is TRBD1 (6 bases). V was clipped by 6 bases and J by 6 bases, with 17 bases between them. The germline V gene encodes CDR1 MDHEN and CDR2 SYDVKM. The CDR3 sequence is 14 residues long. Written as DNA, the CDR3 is TGTGCCAGCAGCCTCTCTGGCAGGGGTGCTGAAGCTTTCTTT. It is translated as CASSLSGRGAEAFF.